One sample yielded the 21 T cell receptor beta chains listed below, sequenced in a study of T cell changes during pregnancy in multiple sclerosis. Sequencing was performed with immunoSEQ multiplex PCR; in TCRdb, only in-frame clones are kept and a portion is missing. Among about 40,000 clones listed, roughly 90% were seen once. Sequences were derived from CD8+ T cells from peripheral blood mononuclear cells, sampled before pregnancy. The receptor set was obtained from a female donor with multiple sclerosis, enrolled in a pregnancy study.

This chain links TRBV6-4 with TRBJ2-1; possible D gene TRBD2, 5 bases. Germline V lookup: CDR1 MRHNA, CDR2 SNTAGT. The CDR3 has 15 amino acids. Trimming took 2 bases from V and 7 from J, leaving 15 bases between them. The CDR3 nucleotides read TGTGCCAGCAGTGACGGAGCGGCAGACAATAATGAGCAGTTCTTC. It yields the protein CASSDGAADNNEQFF.

The chain carries TRBV7-9 and TRBJ1-2, with 9 bases identical to TRBD1. The CDR3 spans 15 residues. The junction had 5 bases not matched to a gene; V was cut back by 0 bases and J by 6 bases. CDR1 is SEHNR and CDR2 is FQNEAQ in the germline V gene (reference sequence). The CDR3 loop reads CASSLAQGADDGYTF. The CDR3 DNA is TGTGCCAGCAGCTTAGCACAGGGGGCGGATGATGGCTACACCTTC.

The chain uses TRBV27 and TRBJ2-2; a possible D gene is TRBD2 (5 bases). This CDR3 spans 13 amino acids. Trimming took off 4 bases at V and 2 bases at J, with 5 bases between the two ends. Germline V gene lookup returns CDR1 MNHEY and CDR2 SMNVEV (reference sequence). The CDR3 protein is CASSSGNTGELFF. CDR3 nucleotides: TGTGCCAGCAGTTCGGGAAACACCGGGGAGCTGTTTTTT.

The chain employs TRBV7-6 and TRBJ1-5; D unresolved. The CDR3 consists of 16 residues. CDR1 SGHVS and CDR2 FNYEAQ come from the germline V gene. V was clipped by 1 base and J by 1 base, with 11 bases between them. The CDR3 DNA reads TGTGCCAGCAGCTTAGTGGGAGGGATGAGCAATCAGCCCCAGCATTTT. Residues: CASSLVGGMSNQPQHF.

The chain joins TRBV7-9 to TRBJ1-1; D is possibly TRBD1 (6 bases). The germline V gene has CDR1 SEHNR and CDR2 FQNEAQ (reference sequence). V gave up 6 bases and J gave up 2 bases, with 16 bases separating them. There are 15 residues in the CDR3. DNA for the CDR3: TGTGCCAGCAGTTGGAACCGGGGGGCCAACACTGAAGCTTTCTTT. Residues: CASSWNRGANTEAFF.

The genes are TRBV2 and TRBJ2-3, with 12 bases identical to TRBD2. Trimming took 8 bases from V and 6 from J; bases not matched to a gene: 9. The V gene's germline CDR1 is SNHLY and CDR2 FYNNEI. The CDR3 contains 15 residues. CDR3 bases: TGTGCCAGCTGCCTAGCGGGAGGGCCTTCTGATACGCAGTATTTT. Translation gives CASCLAGGPSDTQYF.

The J gene is TRBJ2-7, the V gene TRBV28; 8 nucleotides align to TRBD1. The CDR3 consists of 15 residues. CDR1 and CDR2 (germline): MDHEN, SYDVKM. V gave up 4 bases and J gave up 0 bases; unmatched junction bases: 5. Here the CDR3 reads CASSYRGRSSYEQYF. CDR3 sequence (DNA): TGTGCCAGCAGTTACAGGGGGAGAAGCTCCTACGAGCAGTACTTC.

The chain has TRBV7-9 and TRBJ2-1; D is uncertain. V was pared by 4 bases and J by 9 bases, with 10 bases between. The CDR3 spans 12 residues. Germline V lookup: CDR1 SEHNR, CDR2 FQNEAQ (reference sequence). Here the CDR3 reads CASSYVRAEQFF. The CDR3 DNA is TGTGCCAGCAGCTACGTGCGCGCTGAGCAGTTCTTC. The full variable domain, rest sourced from reference TRBV7-9 and TRBJ2-1, is DTGVSQNPRHKITKRGQNVTFRCDPISEHNRLYWYRQTLGQGPEFLTYFQNEAQLEKSRLLSDRFSAERPKGSFSTLEIQRTEQGDSAMYLCASSYVRAEQFFGPGTRLTVL.

The chain recombines TRBV19 with TRBJ2-1; no firm D call. Germline CDR1 is LNHDA and CDR2 is SQIVND (reference sequence). The CDR3 totals 11 residues. V gave up 8 bases and J gave up 7 bases, with 9 bases separating them. The CDR3: CASLFGNEQFF. The DNA for the CDR3 is TGTGCCAGTCTTTTCGGGAATGAGCAGTTCTTC. Full variable domain (outside the CDR3, taken from reference TRBV19 and TRBJ2-1): DGGITQSPKYLFRKEGQNVTLSCEQNLNHDAMYWYRQDPGQGLRLIYYSQIVNDFQKGDIAEGYSVSREKKESFPLTVTSAQKNPTAFYLCASLFGNEQFFGPGTRLTVL.

The chain is built from TRBV28 and TRBJ2-7; 7 nucleotides align to TRBD1. V lost 6 bases and J lost 3; bases outside the gene matches: 8. This CDR3 has 14 amino acids. Germline CDR1 reads MDHEN; CDR2 reads SYDVKM. In DNA, the CDR3 is TGTGCCAGCAGCTCAGTAGGGACAGACTACGAGCAGTACTTC. Protein sequence: CASSSVGTDYEQYF.

V gene TRBV2 combines with J gene TRBJ1-2; 8 bases fit TRBD1. J gave up 0 bases and V 3 bases, and 9 bases lay outside the gene matches. Germline CDR1 SNHLY, CDR2 FYNNEI. The CDR3 contains 17 residues. The CDR3, as DNA: TGTGCCAGCAGTGAGGGGAGCTTCAGGGGGCCTAACTATGGCTACACCTTC. It translates to CASSEGSFRGPNYGYTF.

The chain recombines TRBV9 with TRBJ2-5; 9 nucleotides match TRBD1. CDR3 length: 16 amino acids. Trimming took 0 bases from V and 5 from J; bases not matched to a gene: 8. CDR1 SGDLS and CDR2 YYNGEE come from the germline V gene. CDR3 sequence: CASSVDPTGGRETQYF. In DNA, the CDR3 is TGTGCCAGCAGCGTAGACCCCACAGGGGGCAGGGAGACCCAGTACTTC.

This clone showed up just once. The chain recombines TRBV15 with TRBJ2-5; a possible D gene is TRBD2 (5 bases). Looked up from germline, CDR1 is LNHNV and CDR2 is YYDKDF (reference sequence). V lost 0 bases, J lost 4 bases, and 9 bases lay in between. The CDR3 is made up of 14 amino acids. CDR3 nucleotides: TGTGCCACCAGCAGAGATCGGGGAGTAGAGACCCAGTACTTC. This sequence encodes CATSRDRGVETQYF.

The rearrangement joins TRBV27 to TRBJ2-1, with 14 bases aligning to TRBD2. Per germline, CDR1 MNHEY and CDR2 SMNVEV (reference sequence). The CDR3 loop spans 16 amino acids. V shed 7 bases and J 9 bases; nucleotides not matched to a gene: 11. CDR3 protein: CASKETGTSGSTEQFF. DNA for the CDR3: TGTGCCAGCAAAGAGACCGGGACTAGCGGGAGTACTGAGCAGTTCTTC.

The rearrangement links TRBV9 to TRBJ1-1; maybe TRBD1 (5 bases). The V gene lost 2 bases and the J gene lost 4 bases, with 12 bases spanning the gap. The CDR3 runs to 14 residues. Germline lookup yields CDR1 SGDLS and CDR2 YYNGEE. CDR3 amino acids: CASSVGGRGTEAFF. Here the CDR3 DNA reads TGTGCCAGCAGCGTGGGAGGGAGGGGCACTGAAGCTTTCTTT.

This chain's CDR3 is CASSLWRTGVSGYTF. CDR3 in DNA: TGTGCCAGCAGTTTATGGAGGACAGGGGTATCTGGCTACACCTTC. V and J are TRBV27 and TRBJ1-2; the match to TRBD1 covers 9 bases. From germline, CDR1 is MNHEY and CDR2 SMNVEV (reference sequence). The junction had 7 bases not matched to a gene; V was cut back by 1 base and J by 7 bases. The CDR3 extends over 15 amino acids.

V is TRBV7-9 and J is TRBJ2-1; a possible D gene is TRBD2 (6 bases). V lost 0 bases and J 9 bases, leaving 15 bases between the germline ends. CDR1 and CDR2 (germline): SEHNR, FQNEAQ (reference sequence). The CDR3 spans 15 residues. CDR3 protein: CASSLAEGYLSEQFF. In DNA, the CDR3 is TGTGCCAGCAGCTTAGCGGAGGGTTATCTGAGTGAGCAGTTCTTC.

The chain combines TRBV5-6 with TRBJ2-6; D unresolved. The germline V gene encodes CDR1 SGHDT and CDR2 YYEEEE. CDR3 length equals 14 residues. The V end lost 4 bases, the J end lost 1 base, and 6 bases lay between the germline ends. The CDR3 protein is CASSRASGANVLTF. As DNA, the CDR3 is TGTGCCAGCAGCCGAGCGTCTGGGGCCAACGTCCTGACTTTC.

The chain recombines TRBV5-6 with TRBJ1-2; D ambiguous. The germline V gene encodes CDR1 SGHDT and CDR2 YYEEEE. The CDR3 totals 17 residues. Trimming pared 6 bases from V and 4 bases from J, leaving 25 bases between. The CDR3 loop reads CASNGPPREGMSYGYTF. The CDR3 DNA is TGTGCCAGCAACGGCCCCCCCAGAGAGGGTATGAGCTATGGCTACACCTTC. The full variable domain, rest sourced from reference TRBV5-6 and TRBJ1-2, is DAGVTQSPTHLIKTRGQQVTLRCSPKSGHDTVSWYQQALGQGPQFIFQYYEEEERQRGNFPDRFSGHQFPNYSSELNVNALLLGDSALYLCASNGPPREGMSYGYTFGSGTRLTVV.

The chain joins TRBV28 to TRBJ2-3; TRBD2 might be the D (5 bases). The CDR3 is 16 residues long. V was clipped by 5 bases and J by 0 bases, with 15 bases between them. Germline V gives CDR1 MDHEN, CDR2 SYDVKM. The CDR3 spells CASSPREVSSTDTQYF. CDR3 DNA: TGTGCCAGCAGTCCTCGGGAAGTCTCTAGCACAGATACGCAGTATTTT.

The J gene is TRBJ1-2, the V gene TRBV27; TRBD1 might be the D (6 bases). From germline, CDR1 is MNHEY and CDR2 SMNVEV (reference sequence). V gave up 2 bases and J gave up 8 bases, with 9 bases separating them. The CDR3 covers 12 residues. The CDR3 loop reads CASSLTGRGYTF. Here the CDR3 DNA reads TGTGCCAGCAGTTTAACAGGGCGAGGCTACACCTTC.